Reported below is one T cell receptor (beta chain). The antigen is unknown. The source of the sample is a study of beta chain features in type 1 diabetes. Whole-study findings and limits: Patients with Type 1 diabetes showed moderately but significantly shorter TCRB CDR3s in all four CD4+ subsets. Patients' naive, central memory and regulatory TCRB repertoires appeared more alike than those of healthy donors.

The investigators reverse transcribed all of the isolated RNA, so they sequenced expressed TCRB transcripts. An average of about 3.5 million reads was obtained for naive, central memory and regulatory T cell samples. Here immunoSEQ multiplex PCR was the method, and the copy in TCRdb shows in-frame clones only, minus some. Of about 180,000 clones listed, around 7.8% were seen once; the top ten hold about 0.9%. The V and J ends lost 6 bases and 1 base, in that order; junction bases with no gene match: 4. The CDR3 contains 14 residues. The germline gives CDR1 MNHEY, CDR2 SVGAGI. Sorted CD4+ subsets: naive, central memory, regulatory, stem cell-like memory (CD45RO/CCR7/CD25/CD127/CD95/CD27 panel). Sorted populations were all over 95% pure.

Sequencing was carried out using central memory CD4+ T cells from blood. The chain is built from TRBV6-5 and TRBJ2-3; TRBD2 matches at 7 bases. The TCR originated in a woman aged 40 to 50 with type 1 diabetes. The CDR3 region is CASSGLAGTDTQYF. The CDR3 bases are TGTGCCAGCAGCGGGCTAGCGGGCACAGATACGCAGTATTTT.